The next 20 T cell receptor beta chains were all read from a single sample in a study of T cells after yellow fever vaccination. TCRdb independently ran MiXCR on the 5' RACE reads; one entry per CDR3 protein. The repertoire holds 300,000 to 400,000 distinct CDR3 sequences, with approximately 12% as singletons. The starting material was CD4+ T cells sorted from PBMCs, obtained 15 days after the yellow fever booster vaccination. All receptors come from a man aged 18 to 29 who received the YFV17D yellow fever vaccine.

This chain uses TRBV6-2 or TRBV6-3 with TRBJ2-7; perhaps TRBD1 as D (7 bases). This CDR3 comprises 13 residues. V lost 6 bases and J lost 6, with 15 bases in between. CDR1 is MNHEY and CDR2 is SVGEGT in the germline V gene. CDR3: CASRPPGGGEQYV. Here the CDR3 DNA reads TGTGCCAGCAGGCCACCAGGGGGAGGCGAGCAGTACGTC.

The chain is built from TRBV5-1 and TRBJ2-6; no definite D call. Germline CDR1 is SGHRS and CDR2 is YFSETQ. The CDR3 is made up of 16 amino acids. The V end lost 4 bases, the J end lost 4 bases, and 15 bases lay between the germline ends. This chain's CDR3 is CASSQRKTSGANVLTF. CDR3 nucleotides: TGCGCCAGCAGCCAACGGAAGACGTCCGGGGCCAACGTCCTGACTTTC.

The chain is built from TRBV2 and TRBJ1-5; the D is unclear. The germline V gene has CDR1 SNHLY and CDR2 FYNNEI. V lost 6 bases and J 3 bases, leaving 15 bases between the germline ends. CDR3 size: 15 residues. CDR3 DNA: TGTGCCAGCAGGGCCGGACCCCAGATCAATCAGCCCCAGCATTTT. Its protein is CASRAGPQINQPQHF.

This clonotype was observed a handful of times. The chain uses TRBV6-1 and TRBJ2-1; TRBD2 matches 10 bases. V shed 6 bases and J 7 bases; nucleotides not matched to a gene: 9. The germline V gene has CDR1 MNHNS and CDR2 SASEGT. CDR3 length equals 15 residues. CDR3 sequence (DNA): TGTGCCAGCAGCTTAGCGGGGGGTCGATCGAATGAGCAGTTCTTC. Translation: CASSLAGGRSNEQFF.

The table lists this clonotype with many counts. The chain recombines TRBV7-2 with TRBJ1-2; D gene ambiguous. The CDR3 sequence is 13 residues long. Trimming took 1 base from V and 7 from J, leaving 10 bases between them. The V gene's germline CDR1 is SGHTA and CDR2 FQGNSA. The CDR3 sequence is CASSLEANIGYTF. The CDR3 DNA reads as TGTGCCAGCAGCTTAGAAGCTAATATTGGCTACACCTTC.

V is TRBV24-1 and J is TRBJ2-5; 9 nucleotides agree with TRBD1. The germline V gene encodes CDR1 KGHDR and CDR2 SFDVKD. With 4 bases clipped from V and 5 bases from J, the junction kept 4 bases outside the gene matches. CDR3 length: 14 residues. DNA of the CDR3: TGTGCCACCAGTGAGGGGACAGGGAGGGAGACCCAGTACTTC. Protein product: CATSEGTGRETQYF.

This clonotype appeared a few times. The DNA for the CDR3 is TGTGCCAGCAGCCAAGAACGAGGGGCAGGCTACTATAATTCACCCCTCCACTTT. Residues: CASSQERGAGYYNSPLHF. The chain combines TRBV4-2 with TRBJ1-6, with D possibly matching TRBD1 (5 bases). The CDR3 spans 18 residues. Germline values: CDR1 LGHNA, CDR2 YNFKEQ. Trimming left V 0 bases short and J 3 bases short, with 15 bases between.

The gene calls are TRBV11-3 and TRBJ2-1, with D perhaps TRBD2 (5 bases). The V and J ends lost 3 bases and 5 bases respectively, with 11 bases between them. Germline-derived CDR1 and CDR2 are SGHNT and YENEEA. The CDR3 runs to 14 residues. The CDR3 reads CASSFRGPDNEQFF. The CDR3 nucleotides are TGTGCCAGCAGCTTCAGAGGGCCTGACAATGAGCAGTTCTTC.

The chain recombines TRBV6-1 with TRBJ1-2; possible D gene TRBD1, 5 bases. Trimming removed 6 bases at V and 4 bases at J, with 9 bases between. Per germline, CDR1 MNHNS and CDR2 SASEGT. This CDR3 contains 12 residues. For the CDR3, the DNA is TGTGCCAGCAGCCGACAGTTCTATGGCTACACCTTC. As protein: CASSRQFYGYTF.

This clonotype has more than one count but fewer than ten. The chain combines TRBV6-5 with TRBJ2-7; 9 positions agree with TRBD2. J was trimmed by 2 bases and V by 0 bases; bases with no gene match: 2. Germline lookup yields CDR1 MNHEY and CDR2 SVGAGI. The CDR3 extends over 15 amino acids. Written as DNA, the CDR3 is TGTGCCAGCAGTTACTCGGCTAGCGGGGCCTACGAGCAGTACTTC. It yields the protein CASSYSASGAYEQYF.

This clonotype has ten or more counts. V and J are TRBV9 and TRBJ1-1; 7 bases align to TRBD1. This CDR3 has 14 amino acids. After removal of 2 bases from V and 11 bases from J, the junction contained 12 bases not matched to a gene. Germline CDR1 and CDR2: SGDLS and YYNGEE. The CDR3 loop reads CASSVLGDSQGAFF. CDR3 DNA: TGTGCCAGCAGCGTTTTGGGGGACAGCCAGGGGGCTTTCTTT.

The V call is TRBV18, the J call TRBJ2-1, with 7 bases fitting TRBD2. Germline assignment: CDR1 KGHSH and CDR2 LQKENI. The CDR3 consists of 16 residues. Losses at the gene ends were 6 bases for V and 6 bases for J; bases not matched to a gene: 14. The CDR3 loop is CASSRSGREAFNEQFF. In DNA form, the CDR3 reads TGTGCCAGCTCCCGCTCGGGTCGGGAGGCCTTCAATGAGCAGTTCTTC. The full variable domain, its missing parts supplied by reference TRBV18 and TRBJ2-1, is NAGVMQNPRHLVRRRGQEARLRCSPMKGHSHVYWYRQLPEEGLKFMVYLQKENIIDESGMPKERFSAEFPKEGPSILRIQQVVRGDSAAYFCASSRSGREAFNEQFFGPGTRLTVL.

This chain links TRBV6-6 with TRBJ2-5; perhaps D is TRBD1 or TRBD2 (5 bases each). The CDR3 sequence is 15 residues long. Germline CDR1 and CDR2: MNHNY and SVGAGI (reference sequence). Trimming stripped 7 bases from V and 5 bases from J, with 20 bases between. Here the CDR3 DNA reads TGTGCCAGCACCGAATTCGGGGCCAGTGTCGAGACCCAGTACTTC. This codes for CASTEFGASVETQYF.

The gene calls are TRBV7-2 and TRBJ2-2; D perhaps matches TRBD1 (5 bases). CDR1 is SGHTA and CDR2 is FQGNSA in the germline V gene. CDR3 size: 15 residues. Trimming shortened V by 0 bases and J by 3 bases, and 8 bases separated the two germline ends. DNA for the CDR3: TGTGCCAGCAGCTTAGCGCACAGGTACACCGGGGAGCTGTTTTTT. This translates into CASSLAHRYTGELFF.

The V call is TRBV6-5, the J call TRBJ2-3; 7 nucleotides match TRBD1. The V gene's germline CDR1 is MNHEY and CDR2 SVGAGI. Trimming at V came to 5 bases and at J to 6 bases, leaving 8 bases not matched to a gene. There are 14 residues in the CDR3. The CDR3 DNA reads TGTGCCAGCAGTGCGCCCGGGACAGTGGATACGCAGTATTTT. It encodes CASSAPGTVDTQYF.

The chain links TRBV7-2 to TRBJ1-2; D gene unclear. Germline V lookup: CDR1 SGHTA, CDR2 FQGNSA. There are 13 residues in the CDR3. With 5 bases removed from V and 7 bases from J, the gap between germline ends came to 14 bases. DNA for the CDR3: TGTGCCAGCAGCACCCACAGCGATATTGGCTACACCTTC. Amino acid sequence: CASSTHSDIGYTF. Full variable domain (missing parts from reference TRBV7-2 and TRBJ1-2): GAGVSQSPSNKVTEKGKDVELRCDPISGHTALYWYRQSLGQGLEFLIYFQGNSAPDKSGLPSDRFSAERTGGSVSTLTIQRTQQEDSAVYLCASSTHSDIGYTFGSGTRLTVV.

The V and J genes are TRBV7-2 and TRBJ2-3, with 8 bases matching TRBD1. Germline CDR1 is SGHTA and CDR2 is FQGNSA. The V and J ends lost 0 bases and 1 base, in that order; junction bases with no gene match: 3. The CDR3 consists of 16 residues. CDR3 DNA sequence: TGTGCCAGCAGCTTAGCATCGACAGGGGGCACAGATACGCAGTATTTT. Translated: CASSLASTGGTDTQYF.

The chain has TRBV20-1 and TRBJ2-7; 11 bases map to TRBD2. CDR3 length equals 15 residues. Germline CDR1 DFQATT, CDR2 SNEGSKA (reference sequence). The trim removed 0 bases at V and 3 bases at J, leaving 4 bases unmatched. For the CDR3, the DNA is TGCAGTGCTAGAGATCCTAGCGGGGGGTACTACGAGCAGTACTTC. This gives the protein CSARDPSGGYYEQYF.

A few counts support this clonotype. The rearrangement uses TRBV30 and TRBJ2-7; TRBD1 agrees at 7 bases. V dropped 0 bases and J dropped 0; count of bases not matched to a gene: 5. The CDR3 consists of 15 residues. Germline V gene lookup returns CDR1 GTSNPN and CDR2 SVGIG (reference sequence). CDR3 nucleotides: TGTGCCTGGAGTGTAACAGGGGATACCTCCTACGAGCAGTACTTC. This translates into CAWSVTGDTSYEQYF.

This clonotype was seen only a few times. The chain recombines TRBV30 with TRBJ1-5; 7 nucleotides agree with TRBD1. Per germline, CDR1 GTSNPN and CDR2 SVGIG (reference sequence). V shed 1 base, J shed 7 bases, and the junction held 4 bases outside the gene matches. CDR3 length: 13 residues. The CDR3 protein is CAWSGQGGQPQHF. CDR3 DNA sequence: TGTGCCTGGAGTGGACAGGGAGGACAGCCCCAGCATTTT. Looking up the rest from reference TRBV30 and TRBJ1-5 gives the full variable domain: SQTIHQWPATLVQPVGSPLSLECTVEGTSNPNLYWYRQAAGRGLQLLFYSVGIGQISSEVPQNLSASRPQDRQFILSSKKLLLSDSGFYLCAWSGQGGQPQHFGDGTRLSIL.